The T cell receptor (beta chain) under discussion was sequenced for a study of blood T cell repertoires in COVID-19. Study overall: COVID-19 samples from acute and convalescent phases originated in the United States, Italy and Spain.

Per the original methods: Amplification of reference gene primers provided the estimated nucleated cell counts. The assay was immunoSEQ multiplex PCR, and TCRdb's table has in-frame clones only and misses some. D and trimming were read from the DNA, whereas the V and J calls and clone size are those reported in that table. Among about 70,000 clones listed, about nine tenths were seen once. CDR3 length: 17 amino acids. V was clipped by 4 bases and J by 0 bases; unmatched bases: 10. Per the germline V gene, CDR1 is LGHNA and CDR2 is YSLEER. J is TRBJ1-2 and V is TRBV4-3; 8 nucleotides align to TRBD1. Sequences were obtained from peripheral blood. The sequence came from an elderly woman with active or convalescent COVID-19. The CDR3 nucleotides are TGCGCCAGCAGCCGCAATACTGGACAGGGAGCTAACTATGGCTACACCTTC. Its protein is CASSRNTGQGANYGYTF.